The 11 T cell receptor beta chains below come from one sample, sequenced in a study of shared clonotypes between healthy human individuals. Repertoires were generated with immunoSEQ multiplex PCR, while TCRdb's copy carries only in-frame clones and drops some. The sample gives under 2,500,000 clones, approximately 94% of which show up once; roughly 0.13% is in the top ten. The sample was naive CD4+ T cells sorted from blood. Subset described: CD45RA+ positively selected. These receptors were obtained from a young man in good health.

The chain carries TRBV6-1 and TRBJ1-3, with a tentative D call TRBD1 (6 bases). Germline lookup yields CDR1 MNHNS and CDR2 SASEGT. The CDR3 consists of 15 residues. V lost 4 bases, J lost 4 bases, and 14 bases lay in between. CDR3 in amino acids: CASSAQGLQGNTIYF. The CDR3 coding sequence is TGTGCCAGCAGTGCCCAGGGGTTGCAAGGAAACACCATATATTTT.

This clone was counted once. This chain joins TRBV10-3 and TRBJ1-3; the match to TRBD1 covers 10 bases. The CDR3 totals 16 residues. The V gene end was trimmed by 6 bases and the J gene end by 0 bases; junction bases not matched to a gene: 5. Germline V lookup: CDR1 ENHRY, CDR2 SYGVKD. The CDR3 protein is CAIRGQGTSSGNTIYF. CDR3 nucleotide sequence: TGTGCCATCAGGGGACAGGGGACTAGCTCTGGAAACACCATATATTTT.

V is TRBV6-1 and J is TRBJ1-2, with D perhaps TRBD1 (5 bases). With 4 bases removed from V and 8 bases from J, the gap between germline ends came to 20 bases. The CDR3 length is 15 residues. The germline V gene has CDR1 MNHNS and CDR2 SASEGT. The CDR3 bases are TGTGCCAGCAGTGTTCATACTCAGGGTACGGGCGGCTACACCTTC. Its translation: CASSVHTQGTGGYTF.

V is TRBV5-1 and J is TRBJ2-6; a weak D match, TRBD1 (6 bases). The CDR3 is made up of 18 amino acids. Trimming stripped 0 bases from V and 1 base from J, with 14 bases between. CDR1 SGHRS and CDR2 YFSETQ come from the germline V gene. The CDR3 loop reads CASSLAPQGESGANVLTF. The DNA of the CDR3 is TGCGCCAGCAGCTTGGCCCCACAGGGCGAGTCTGGGGCCAACGTCCTGACTTTC.

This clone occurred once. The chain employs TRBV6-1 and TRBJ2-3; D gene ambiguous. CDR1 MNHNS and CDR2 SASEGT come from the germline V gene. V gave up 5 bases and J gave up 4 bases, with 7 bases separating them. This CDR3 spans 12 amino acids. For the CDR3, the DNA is TGTGCCAGCAGTAACCGCCCAGATACGCAGTATTTT. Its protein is CASSNRPDTQYF.

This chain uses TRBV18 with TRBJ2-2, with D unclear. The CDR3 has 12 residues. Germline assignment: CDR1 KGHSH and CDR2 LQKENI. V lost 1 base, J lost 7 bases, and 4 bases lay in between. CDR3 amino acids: CASSPQDGELFF. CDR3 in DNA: TGTGCCAGCTCACCACAGGACGGGGAGCTGTTTTTT.

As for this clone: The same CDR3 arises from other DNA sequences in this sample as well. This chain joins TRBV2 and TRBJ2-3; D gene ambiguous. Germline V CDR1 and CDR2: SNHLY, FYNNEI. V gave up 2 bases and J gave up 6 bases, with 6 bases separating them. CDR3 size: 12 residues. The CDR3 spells CASSELSDTQYF. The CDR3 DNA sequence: TGTGCCAGCAGTGAACTATCCGATACGCAGTATTTT.

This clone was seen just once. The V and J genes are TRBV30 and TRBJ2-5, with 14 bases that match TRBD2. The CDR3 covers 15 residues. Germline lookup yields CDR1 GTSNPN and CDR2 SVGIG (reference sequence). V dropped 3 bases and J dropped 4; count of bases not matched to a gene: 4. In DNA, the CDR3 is TGTGCCTGGAGCCGACTAGCGGGGGGGCTAGAGACCCAGTACTTC. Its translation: CAWSRLAGGLETQYF.

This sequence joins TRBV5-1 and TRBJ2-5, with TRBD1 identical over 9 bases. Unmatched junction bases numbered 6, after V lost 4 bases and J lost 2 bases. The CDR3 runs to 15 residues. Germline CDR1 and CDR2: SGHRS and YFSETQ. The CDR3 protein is CASSPTGGYQETQYF. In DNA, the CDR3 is TGCGCCAGCAGCCCGACAGGGGGTTATCAAGAGACCCAGTACTTC.

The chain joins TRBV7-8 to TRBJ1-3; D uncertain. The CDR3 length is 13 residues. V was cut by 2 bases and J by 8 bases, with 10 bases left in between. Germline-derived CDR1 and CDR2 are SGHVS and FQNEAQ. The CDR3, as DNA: TGTGCCAGCAGCTTAACTAGGAGTGACACCATATATTTT. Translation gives CASSLTRSDTIYF. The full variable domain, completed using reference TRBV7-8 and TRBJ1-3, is GAGVSQSPRYKVAKRGQDVALRCDPISGHVSLFWYQQALGQGPEFLTYFQNEAQLDKSGLPSDRFFAERPEGSVSTLKIQRTQQEDSAVYLCASSLTRSDTIYFGEGSWLTVV.

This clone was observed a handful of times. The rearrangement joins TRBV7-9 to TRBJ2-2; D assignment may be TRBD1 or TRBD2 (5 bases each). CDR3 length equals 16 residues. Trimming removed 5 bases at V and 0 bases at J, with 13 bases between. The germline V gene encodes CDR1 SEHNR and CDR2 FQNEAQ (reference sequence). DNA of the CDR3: TGTGCCAGCAGCATTCCGGGACGGCCGAACACCGGGGAGCTGTTTTTT. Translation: CASSIPGRPNTGELFF.